A single sample is the source of the 32 T cell receptor beta chains below, sequenced in a study of T cell responses to AZD1222 COVID-19 vaccine. The method was immunoSEQ multiplex PCR; TCRdb's version includes in-frame clones alone and lacks a portion of them. This sample carries approximately 120,000 clones, roughly 86% of them seen once, and the ten largest clones take roughly 4.3%. The specimen was peripheral blood, collected 28 days after the second AZD1222 dose. The receptors originated from an adult who received the AZD1222 COVID-19 vaccine.

The chain uses TRBV13 and TRBJ2-5; TRBD1 aligns across 7 bases. Germline lookup yields CDR1 PRHDT and CDR2 FYEKMQ (reference sequence). The length of the CDR3 is 15 residues. With V trimmed by 5 bases and J by 2 bases, 8 bases remained unmatched. The CDR3 nucleotides are TGTGCCAGCAGCAACCCCCCGACAGGGCAAGAGACCCAGTACTTC. Translation gives CASSNPPTGQETQYF.

The chain uses TRBV2 and TRBJ1-3; TRBD1 might be the D (5 bases). This CDR3 contains 14 residues. The germline V gene has CDR1 SNHLY and CDR2 FYNNEI. The V end was cut by 2 bases, the J end by 2 bases, with 7 bases between. This chain's CDR3 is CASSEPRAGNTIYF. The CDR3 DNA reads as TGTGCCAGCAGTGAACCCAGGGCTGGAAACACCATATATTTT.

The gene calls are TRBV6-2 or TRBV6-3 and TRBJ1-5, with 7 bases matching TRBD1. This CDR3 region has 14 residues. The germline V gene has CDR1 MNHEY and CDR2 SVGEGT. Trimming took 2 bases from V and 6 from J; bases not matched to a gene: 4. CDR3 loop: CASSYKGGLQPQHF. The CDR3 nucleotides are TGTGCCAGCAGTTACAAAGGGGGCCTTCAGCCCCAGCATTTT.

This clone came up a few times. This chain links TRBV7-2 with TRBJ1-2, with TRBD1 matching over 7 bases. Germline CDR1 is SGHTA and CDR2 is FQGNSA. This CDR3 is built from 17 residues. Unmatched junction bases numbered 14, after V lost 0 bases and J lost 7 bases. CDR3 in amino acids: CASSLAVGPRTGTGYTF. Here the CDR3 DNA reads TGTGCCAGCAGCTTAGCGGTGGGTCCCCGGACAGGCACTGGCTACACCTTC.

This clone was observed once. This sequence joins TRBV9 and TRBJ1-1; 7 nucleotides match TRBD1. This CDR3 is built from 14 residues. Looked up from germline, CDR1 is SGDLS and CDR2 is YYNGEE. V dropped 4 bases and J dropped 5; count of bases not matched to a gene: 8. Written as DNA, the CDR3 is TGTGCCAGCAGCCCCTCGACAGGGAGGACTGAAGCTTTCTTT. Translation: CASSPSTGRTEAFF.

The CDR3 nucleotides are TGTGCCAGTAGATTCGGAACTAGGTCCTACAATGAGCAGTTCTTC. Protein: CASRFGTRSYNEQFF. The chain combines TRBV7-8 with TRBJ2-1, with TRBD2 as a possible D gene (5 bases). Trimming stripped 9 bases from V and 1 base from J, with 16 bases between. Germline CDR1 SGHVS, CDR2 FQNEAQ. The CDR3 loop spans 15 amino acids.

The chain joins TRBV14 to TRBJ2-5; D not resolved. This CDR3 spans 12 amino acids. Germline V gene sequence: CDR1 SGHDN, CDR2 FVKESK. Trimming took off 3 bases at V and 7 bases at J, with 9 bases between the two ends. The CDR3 DNA sequence: TGTGCCAGCAGCCAGGGTCTAGGGACCCAGTACTTC. It specifies CASSQGLGTQYF.

This sequence joins TRBV5-1 and TRBJ1-2; D call uncertain. Trimming removed 0 bases from V and 8 bases from J, with 14 bases in between. CDR1 and CDR2 (germline): SGHRS, YFSETQ. There are 14 residues in the CDR3. The CDR3 here is CASSLAHGGRGYTF. The CDR3 DNA reads as TGCGCCAGCAGCTTGGCTCATGGAGGAAGGGGCTACACCTTC. Complete variable domain (other parts from reference TRBV5-1 and TRBJ1-2): KAGVTQTPRYLIKTRGQQVTLSCSPISGHRSVSWYQQTPGQGLQFLFEYFSETQRNKGNFPGRFSGRQFSNSRSEMNVSTLELGDSALYLCASSLAHGGRGYTFGSGTRLTVV.

This clone was detected only once. The chain recombines TRBV28 with TRBJ1-6; perhaps TRBD1 as D (5 bases). Germline CDR1 and CDR2: MDHEN and SYDVKM. Trimming left V 2 bases short and J 0 bases short, with 11 bases between. The CDR3 contains 17 residues. CDR3 sequence reads: CASSLRRGASYNSPLHF. CDR3 DNA sequence: TGTGCCAGCAGTTTAAGGAGGGGCGCCTCCTATAATTCACCCCTCCACTTT.

V is TRBV28 and J is TRBJ1-6; TRBD1 matches at 7 bases. V gave up 3 bases and J gave up 7 bases; unmatched junction bases: 6. Germline loops: CDR1 MDHEN, CDR2 SYDVKM. There are 15 residues in the CDR3. The CDR3 sequence: CASSLPTGDNSPLHF. CDR3 in DNA: TGTGCCAGCAGTTTGCCCACAGGGGACAATTCACCCCTCCACTTT.

The gene calls are TRBV2 and TRBJ1-5; unclear D gene. V was pared by 8 bases and J by 0 bases, with 11 bases between. Germline loops: CDR1 SNHLY, CDR2 FYNNEI. The CDR3 contains 14 residues. In DNA, the CDR3 is TGTGCCAGCCTTGCGTCCTATAGCAATCAGCCCCAGCATTTT. Amino acids: CASLASYSNQPQHF.

The V call is TRBV7-2, the J call TRBJ2-7, with a possible D match to TRBD1 (6 bases). The V gene lost 2 bases and the J gene lost 6 bases, with 14 bases spanning the gap. This CDR3 is 14 amino acids long. Germline lookup yields CDR1 SGHTA and CDR2 FQGNSA. The CDR3 DNA is TGTGCCAGCAGCTTATGGCAGGGGATGGGCGAGCAGTACTTC. Translation: CASSLWQGMGEQYF.

V is TRBV29-1 and J is TRBJ1-1; D is unclear. The CDR3 totals 11 residues. Germline V gives CDR1 SQVTM, CDR2 ANQGSEA. The V end lost 3 bases, the J end lost 1 base, and 3 bases lay between the germline ends. The chain's CDR3 is CSVDWNTEAFF. CDR3 bases: TGCAGCGTTGACTGGAACACTGAAGCTTTCTTT.

This sequence joins TRBV7-8 and TRBJ1-1; D is unclear. The CDR3 runs 14 residues. Deletions cut 5 bases from V and 2 bases from J, with 12 bases between. The germline gives CDR1 SGHVS, CDR2 FQNEAQ. As DNA, the CDR3 is TGTGCCAGCAGCCAAAAGTTTTTAAACACTGAAGCTTTCTTT. It yields the protein CASSQKFLNTEAFF.

The J gene is TRBJ2-1, the V gene TRBV12-5; either TRBD1 or TRBD2 may supply D (5 bases each). Trimming left V 0 bases short and J 15 bases short, with 18 bases between. The germline gives CDR1 LGHNT, CDR2 FRNRAP. The CDR3 extends over 14 amino acids. The CDR3 reads CASGLVSKREGTFF. CDR3 sequence (DNA): TGTGCTAGTGGTTTGGTATCCAAACGCGAAGGGACGTTCTTC.

CDR3 in amino acids: CASSYVLAGGYNEQFF. The CDR3 coding sequence is TGTGCCAGCAGTTATGTCCTAGCGGGGGGGTACAATGAGCAGTTCTTC. The J gene is TRBJ2-1, the V gene TRBV6-2 or TRBV6-3; 12 bases map to TRBD2. Germline V gene lookup returns CDR1 MNHEY and CDR2 SVGEGT. V dropped 3 bases and J dropped 4; count of bases not matched to a gene: 4. This CDR3 has 16 residues.

The chain is built from TRBV3-1 (or the pseudogene TRBV3-2) and TRBJ1-2; TRBD1 matches 7 bases. Trimming took 0 bases from V and 4 from J; bases not matched to a gene: 2. Germline CDR1 reads LGHDT; CDR2 reads YNNKEL (reference sequence). The CDR3 covers 14 residues. The CDR3 is CASSQDPGGYGYTF. DNA of the CDR3: TGTGCCAGCAGCCAAGATCCAGGGGGCTATGGCTACACCTTC.

The CDR3 DNA reads TGTGCCAGCAGCTGGGGAGCAAGTGAGTTCCCTGGGGCCAACGTCCTGACTTTC. As protein: CASSWGASEFPGANVLTF. This chain joins TRBV5-4 and TRBJ2-6, with D perhaps matching TRBD2 (5 bases). The length of the CDR3 is 18 residues. Trimming removed 3 bases at V and 2 bases at J, with 18 bases between. CDR1 and CDR2 (germline): SGHNT, YYREEE (reference sequence).

The chain combines TRBV19 with TRBJ2-7; D may be TRBD1 (11 bases). In germline, CDR1 is LNHDA, CDR2 SQIVND (reference sequence). The ends were cut back, 4 bases at V and 3 bases at J, with 31 bases in the middle. This CDR3 region has 20 residues. The CDR3 is CASSNLPLGTGGLAIYEQYF. The CDR3 nucleotides read TGTGCCAGTAGTAACCTCCCTCTCGGGACAGGGGGACTAGCGATCTACGAGCAGTACTTC. The full variable domain, rest sourced from reference TRBV19 and TRBJ2-7, is DGGITQSPKYLFRKEGQNVTLSCEQNLNHDAMYWYRQDPGQGLRLIYYSQIVNDFQKGDIAEGYSVSREKKESFPLTVTSAQKNPTAFYLCASSNLPLGTGGLAIYEQYFGPGTRLTVT.

The gene calls are TRBV3-1 (or the pseudogene TRBV3-2) and TRBJ1-5, with D perhaps matching TRBD1 (6 bases). The germline V gene encodes CDR1 LGHDT and CDR2 YNNKEL (reference sequence). This CDR3 is built from 15 residues. V lost 2 bases to trimming and J lost 6 bases, with 14 bases between them. CDR3 loop: CASSQSTGSGQPQHF. The CDR3 bases are TGTGCCAGCAGCCAATCGACAGGTTCGGGTCAGCCCCAGCATTTT.

For this clone: Other DNA sequences of this sample code for an identical CDR3. The chain combines TRBV30 with TRBJ1-1, with 7 bases matching TRBD1. Germline CDR1 and CDR2: GTSNPN and SVGIG (reference sequence). CDR3 length: 14 residues. V was clipped by 1 base and J by 2 bases; unmatched bases: 4. The CDR3 reads CAWSARGGNTEAFF. The CDR3 DNA sequence: TGTGCCTGGAGTGCCAGGGGGGGTAACACTGAAGCTTTCTTT.

The rearrangement joins TRBV6-6 to TRBJ2-2; 8 bases map to TRBD1. The CDR3 has 16 amino acids. CDR1 and CDR2 from the germline V gene are MNHNY and SVGAGI (reference sequence). V trimming: 10 bases; J trimming: 7 bases; junction bases outside the gene matches: 17. The CDR3 DNA follows: TGTGCCACGGGCGCCTATTCAGGGGGCAACGGCGGGGAGCTGTTTTTT. It yields the protein CATGAYSGGNGGELFF.

The V gene is TRBV28, the J gene TRBJ2-7, with D unclear. V was clipped by 8 bases and J by 1 base, with 9 bases between them. Germline V gene lookup returns CDR1 MDHEN and CDR2 SYDVKM. CDR3 length: 12 residues. The DNA for the CDR3 is TGTGCCAGCCAAGGTAGTTCCTACGAGCAGTACTTC. Translation gives CASQGSSYEQYF.

The J gene is TRBJ2-3, the V gene TRBV7-3; D may be TRBD1 (6 bases). Germline CDR1 is SGHTA and CDR2 is FQGTGA. This CDR3 is 16 amino acids long. Trimming pared 2 bases from V and 3 bases from J, leaving 15 bases between. In DNA form, the CDR3 reads TGTGCCAGCAGCTTAGGGGGCCCCAGGGTTACAGATACGCAGTATTTT. Translated: CASSLGGPRVTDTQYF.

The rearrangement links TRBV5-1 to TRBJ1-3, with 10 bases identical to TRBD1. Germline values: CDR1 SGHRS, CDR2 YFSETQ. V lost 4 bases to trimming and J lost 2 bases; unmatched junction nucleotides: 3. The CDR3 has 15 amino acids. CDR3 in amino acids: CASSRDRGPGNTIYF. CDR3 bases: TGCGCCAGCAGCCGGGACAGGGGCCCTGGAAACACCATATATTTT.

This clone was observed a few times. The chain is built from TRBV28 and TRBJ2-2; D is perhaps TRBD2 (5 bases). Trimming took 3 bases from V and 6 from J, leaving 20 bases between them. The CDR3 loop spans 17 amino acids. Germline CDR1 is MDHEN and CDR2 is SYDVKM. The CDR3 nucleotides are TGTGCCAGCAGTTTCGGTCGGGTTTCTAGCCGGGCCGGGGAGCTGTTTTTT. Its protein product is CASSFGRVSSRAGELFF. The full variable domain, rest sourced from reference TRBV28 and TRBJ2-2, is DVKVTQSSRYLVKRTGEKVFLECVQDMDHENMFWYRQDPGLGLRLIYFSYDVKMKEKGDIPEGYSVSREKKERFSLILESASTNQTSMYLCASSFGRVSSRAGELFFGEGSRLTVL.

V usage is TRBV19 and J usage is TRBJ1-1, with TRBD1 as a possible D gene (6 bases). Germline CDR1 reads LNHDA; CDR2 reads SQIVND (reference sequence). Trimming took 3 bases from V and 0 from J, leaving 14 bases between them. This CDR3 comprises 16 residues. The DNA for the CDR3 is TGTGCCAGTAGTATGTTCAGTCGGGACATGAACACTGAAGCTTTCTTT. This encodes CASSMFSRDMNTEAFF.

The chain couples TRBV30 to TRBJ2-7; 8 bases are a match to TRBD2. From germline, CDR1 is GTSNPN and CDR2 SVGIG (reference sequence). This CDR3 has 15 amino acids. V lost 5 bases, J lost 5 bases, and 14 bases stayed unmatched. The CDR3 region has the DNA TGTGCCTGGCGTACCGGGACTAGTGAAATCAACGAGCAGTACTTC. Its translation: CAWRTGTSEINEQYF.

The rearrangement links TRBV5-1 to TRBJ2-1; 8 bases map to TRBD2. The CDR3 sequence is 13 residues long. Trimming removed 4 bases from V and 10 bases from J; junction bases left unmatched: 7. Germline loops: CDR1 SGHRS, CDR2 YFSETQ. The CDR3 region is CASSHPREGEQFF. In DNA, the CDR3 is TGCGCCAGCAGCCACCCTCGGGAGGGCGAGCAGTTCTTC.

The rearrangement joins TRBV3-1 (or the pseudogene TRBV3-2) to TRBJ1-6; D is unresolved. V lost 0 bases and J lost 14, with 8 bases in between. CDR3 size: 12 residues. Germline V gives CDR1 LGHDT, CDR2 YNNKEL (reference sequence). The CDR3, as DNA: TGTGCCAGCAGCCAAGAGCCCGCGACCCTCCACTTT. It translates to CASSQEPATLHF.

The chain joins TRBV7-9 to TRBJ2-1; no definite D call. Germline V gives CDR1 SEHNR, CDR2 FQNEAQ (reference sequence). Between the trimmed V and J ends, which lost 4 bases and 8 bases, there was a span of 9 bases. The CDR3 has 12 amino acids. CDR3 sequence reads: CASSSTWDEQFF. Written as DNA, the CDR3 is TGTGCCAGCAGCTCAACGTGGGATGAGCAGTTCTTC.

V is TRBV10-2 and J is TRBJ2-7; 10 bases map to TRBD1. The CDR3 loop spans 16 amino acids. V was clipped by 2 bases and J by 0 bases; unmatched bases: 4. CDR1 and CDR2 from the germline V gene are WSHSY and SAAADI. The CDR3 bases are TGCGCCAGCAGTGAGGAGGGACAGGGGAGCTCCTACGAGCAGTACTTC. This codes for CASSEEGQGSSYEQYF.